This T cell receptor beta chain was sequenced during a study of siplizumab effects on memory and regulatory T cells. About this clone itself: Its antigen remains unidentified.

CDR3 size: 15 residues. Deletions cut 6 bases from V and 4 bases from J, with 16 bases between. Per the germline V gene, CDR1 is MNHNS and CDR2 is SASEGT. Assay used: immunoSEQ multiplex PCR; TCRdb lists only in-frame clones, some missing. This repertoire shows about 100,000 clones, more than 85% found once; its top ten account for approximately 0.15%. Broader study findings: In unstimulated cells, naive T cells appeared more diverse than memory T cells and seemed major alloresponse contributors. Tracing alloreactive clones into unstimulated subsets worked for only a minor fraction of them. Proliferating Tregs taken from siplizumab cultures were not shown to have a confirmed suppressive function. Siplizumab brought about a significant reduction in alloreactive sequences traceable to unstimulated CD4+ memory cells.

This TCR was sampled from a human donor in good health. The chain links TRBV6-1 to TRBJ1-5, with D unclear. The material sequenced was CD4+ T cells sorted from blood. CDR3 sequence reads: CASSPRREGNQPQHF. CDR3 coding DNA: TGTGCCAGCAGCCCTAGAAGGGAGGGAAATCAGCCCCAGCATTTT.